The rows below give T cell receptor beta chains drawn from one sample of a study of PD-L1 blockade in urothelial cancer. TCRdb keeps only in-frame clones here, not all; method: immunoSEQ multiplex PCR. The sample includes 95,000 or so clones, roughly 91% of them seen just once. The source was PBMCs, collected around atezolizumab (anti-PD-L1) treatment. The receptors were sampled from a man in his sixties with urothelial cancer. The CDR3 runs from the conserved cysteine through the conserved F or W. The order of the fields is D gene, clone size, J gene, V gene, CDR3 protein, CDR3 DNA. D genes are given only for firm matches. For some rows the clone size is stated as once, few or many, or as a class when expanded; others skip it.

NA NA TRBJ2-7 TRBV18 CASSPRTGQSTYEQYF TGTGCCAGCTCACCACGGACCGGACAGAGTACCTACGAGCAGTACTTC
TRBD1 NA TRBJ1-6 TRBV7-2 CASSPGQDRGFSPLHF TGTGCCAGCAGCCCGGGGCAGGACAGGGGGTTTTCACCCCTCCACTTT
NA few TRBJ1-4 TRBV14 CASSQGAIGEKLFF TGTGCCAGCAGCCAAGGGGCGATTGGGGAAAAACTGTTTTTT
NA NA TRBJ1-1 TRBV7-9 CASSLVAGAGTEAFF TGTGCCAGCAGCTTAGTTGCAGGGGCAGGCACTGAAGCTTTCTTT
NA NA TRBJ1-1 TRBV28 CASSLVLNTEAFF TGTGCCAGCAGCCTCGTCTTGAACACTGAAGCTTTCTTT
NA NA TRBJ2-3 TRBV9 CASSVALAGTDTQYF TGTGCCAGCAGCGTAGCTCTGGCAGGGACAGATACGCAGTATTTT
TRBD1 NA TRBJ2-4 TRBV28 CASSLGTGPDIQYF TGTGCCAGCAGTTTAGGGACAGGTCCGGACATTCAGTACTTC
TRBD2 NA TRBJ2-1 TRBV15 CATSRSTGGYNEQFF TGTGCCACCAGCAGATCAACGGGAGGCTACAATGAGCAGTTCTTC
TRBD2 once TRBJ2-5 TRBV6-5 CASSYPLAGGEETQYF TGTGCCAGCAGTTACCCACTAGCGGGAGGGGAAGAGACCCAGTACTTC
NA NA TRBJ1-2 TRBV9 CASSVEEGNGYTF TGTGCCAGCAGCGTAGAGGAGGGGAATGGCTACACCTTC
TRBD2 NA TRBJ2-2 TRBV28 CASSLTSGRVNTGELFF TGTGCCAGCAGTTTAACTAGCGGGAGGGTGAACACCGGGGAGCTGTTTTTT
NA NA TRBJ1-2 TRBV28 CASKQSYGYTF TGTGCCAGCAAACAGTCCTATGGCTACACCTTC
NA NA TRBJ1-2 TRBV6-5 CASSWGRVGYGYTF TGTGCCAGCAGTTGGGGGCGGGTTGGCTATGGCTACACCTTC
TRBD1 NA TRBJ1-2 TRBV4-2 CASSRGTGGGYGYTF TGTGCCAGCAGCCGCGGGACAGGGGGCGGTTATGGCTACACCTTC
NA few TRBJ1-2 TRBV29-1 CSVENLPGADGYTF TGCAGCGTTGAAAACCTGCCGGGTGCTGATGGCTACACCTTC
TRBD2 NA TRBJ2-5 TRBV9 CASSTQGSGGTETQYF TGTGCCAGCAGCACCCAGGGGAGCGGGGGCACAGAGACCCAGTACTTC
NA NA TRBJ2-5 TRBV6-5 CASSYEGGLQETQYF TGTGCCAGCAGTTACGAAGGAGGGCTCCAAGAGACCCAGTACTTC
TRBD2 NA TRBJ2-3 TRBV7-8 CASSPRGAGLTDTQYF TGTGCCAGCAGCCCCCGCGGAGCGGGACTCACAGATACGCAGTATTTT
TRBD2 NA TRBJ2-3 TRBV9 CASSVGASGGGSTDTQYF TGTGCCAGCAGCGTAGGGGCTAGCGGGGGGGGAAGCACAGATACGCAGTATTTT
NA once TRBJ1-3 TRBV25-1 CASSDRGPSGNTIYF TGTGCCAGCAGTGACAGGGGCCCCTCTGGAAACACCATATATTTT
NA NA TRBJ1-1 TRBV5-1 CASSTNPGRTEAFF TGCGCCAGCAGCACCAACCCGGGGAGGACTGAAGCTTTCTTT
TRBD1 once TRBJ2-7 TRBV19 CASSRGQVLHYEQYF TGTGCCAGTAGTAGAGGACAGGTCCTTCACTACGAGCAGTACTTC
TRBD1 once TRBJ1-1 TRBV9 CASSGGQGLTFF TGTGCCAGCAGCGGGGGACAGGGGTTGACTTTCTTT
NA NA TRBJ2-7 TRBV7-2 CASSLAVAVSYEQYF TGTGCCAGCAGCTTAGCAGTGGCAGTCTCATACGAGCAGTACTTC
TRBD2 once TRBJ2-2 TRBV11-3 CASSRRAGEDGGELFF TGTGCCAGCAGTCGGAGAGCGGGGGAGGATGGCGGGGAGCTGTTTTTT
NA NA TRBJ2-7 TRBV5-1 CASSLLAGLSYEQYF TGCGCCAGCAGCTTGCTAGCCGGGCTGAGCTACGAGCAGTACTTC
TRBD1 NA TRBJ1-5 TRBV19 CASSIAAPGQGFYQPQHF TGTGCCAGTAGTATAGCCGCACCGGGACAGGGATTTTATCAGCCCCAGCATTTT
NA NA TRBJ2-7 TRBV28 CASKQGSYEQYF TGTGCCAGCAAACAGGGATCCTACGAGCAGTACTTC
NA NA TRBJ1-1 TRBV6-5 CASRDSSYRAFF TGTGCCAGCAGGGACAGCTCTTATCGGGCTTTCTTT
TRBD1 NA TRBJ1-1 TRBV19 CASSSHRGPNANTEAFF TGTGCCAGTAGTTCTCACAGGGGGCCGAACGCCAACACTGAAGCTTTCTTT
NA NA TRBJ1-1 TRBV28 CASSLAEAEAFF TGTGCCAGCAGTTTGGCAGAGGCCGAAGCTTTCTTT
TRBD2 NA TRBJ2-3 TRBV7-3 CASSSGTSGGTDTQYF TGTGCCAGCAGTTCCGGGACTAGCGGGGGCACAGATACGCAGTATTTT
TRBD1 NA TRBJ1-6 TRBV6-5 CASRPGTGAGSPLHF TGTGCCAGCAGGCCCGGGACAGGGGCAGGATCACCCCTCCACTTT
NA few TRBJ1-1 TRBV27 CASSPGVLLLGGTEAFF TGTGCCAGCAGTCCTGGGGTCCTCCTCTTAGGGGGCACTGAAGCTTTCTTT
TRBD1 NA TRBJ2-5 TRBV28 CASSSGQEGGTQYF TGTGCCAGCAGTTCGGGACAGGAGGGGGGGACCCAGTACTTC
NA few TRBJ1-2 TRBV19 CASSPVGHYGYTF TGTGCCAGTAGTCCCGTGGGCCACTATGGCTACACCTTC
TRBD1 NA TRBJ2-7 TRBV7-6 CASSFGTGNYEQYF TGTGCCAGCAGCTTCGGGACAGGGAACTACGAGCAGTACTTC